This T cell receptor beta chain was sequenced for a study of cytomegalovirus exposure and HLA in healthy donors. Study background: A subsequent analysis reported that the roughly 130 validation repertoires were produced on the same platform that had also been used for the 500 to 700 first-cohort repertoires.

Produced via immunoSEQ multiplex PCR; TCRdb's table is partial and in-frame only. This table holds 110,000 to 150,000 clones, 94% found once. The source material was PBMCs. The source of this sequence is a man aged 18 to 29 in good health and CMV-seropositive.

The CDR3 here is CASSGTASYEQYF. The CDR3 DNA is TGTGCCAGCAGCGGGACAGCTTCCTACGAGCAGTACTTC. The chain uses TRBV25-1 and TRBJ2-7, with TRBD1 matching over 7 bases. Germline V gives CDR1 MGHDK, CDR2 SYGVNS. CDR3 length: 13 amino acids. V was pared by 6 bases and J by 1 base, with 3 bases of the junction left unmatched.